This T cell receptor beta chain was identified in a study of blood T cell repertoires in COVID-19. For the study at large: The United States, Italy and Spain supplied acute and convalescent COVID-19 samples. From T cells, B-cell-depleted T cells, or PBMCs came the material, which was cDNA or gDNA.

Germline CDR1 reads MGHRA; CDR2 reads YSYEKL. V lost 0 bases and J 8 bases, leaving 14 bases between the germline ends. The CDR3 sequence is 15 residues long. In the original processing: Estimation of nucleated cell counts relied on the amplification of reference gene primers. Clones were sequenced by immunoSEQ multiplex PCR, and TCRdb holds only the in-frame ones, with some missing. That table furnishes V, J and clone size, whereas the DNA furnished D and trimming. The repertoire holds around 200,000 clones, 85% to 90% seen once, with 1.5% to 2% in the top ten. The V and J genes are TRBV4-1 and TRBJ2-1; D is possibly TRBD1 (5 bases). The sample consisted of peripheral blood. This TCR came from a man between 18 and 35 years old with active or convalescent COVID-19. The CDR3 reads CASSQDFPRAYEQFF. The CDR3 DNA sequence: TGCGCCAGCAGCCAAGATTTTCCCAGGGCCTATGAGCAGTTCTTC.